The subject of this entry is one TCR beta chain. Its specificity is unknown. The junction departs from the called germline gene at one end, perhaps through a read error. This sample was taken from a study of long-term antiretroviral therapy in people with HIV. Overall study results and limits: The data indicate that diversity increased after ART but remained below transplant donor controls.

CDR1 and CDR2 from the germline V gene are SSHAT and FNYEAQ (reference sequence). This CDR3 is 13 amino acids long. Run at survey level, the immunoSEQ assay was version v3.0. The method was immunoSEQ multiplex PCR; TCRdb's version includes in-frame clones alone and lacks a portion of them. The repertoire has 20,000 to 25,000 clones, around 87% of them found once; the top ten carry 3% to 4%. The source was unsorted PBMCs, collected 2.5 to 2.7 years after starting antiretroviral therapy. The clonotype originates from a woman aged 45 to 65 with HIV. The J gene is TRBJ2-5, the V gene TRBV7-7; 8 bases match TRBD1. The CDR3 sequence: CASSSGGRETQYF. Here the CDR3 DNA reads TGTGCTAGCAGCTCAGGGGGCAGAGAGACCCAGTACTTC.